The 18 T cell receptor beta chains listed next were all sequenced from one sample in a study of metastatic and nonmetastatic thyroid tumors. Ahead of thyroid surgery, no patient had received treatment of any kind. With MiXCR, TCRdb reprocessed the PCR reads. The data contain more than 9,500 clones, around a third of them singletons. The specimen was tumor tissue. Source of these receptors: a male donor with papillary thyroid cancer or a benign thyroid nodule (not recorded which). Some clones in this sample may be carry-over from other donors' samples.

By frequency in the sample, this clone is medium-sized. The genes are TRBV9 and TRBJ2-3; 7 bases fit TRBD2. V lost 0 bases and J lost 1; bases outside the gene matches: 8. The CDR3 runs to 17 residues. The germline gives CDR1 SGDLS, CDR2 YYNGEE. The DNA for the CDR3 is TGTGCCAGCAGCGTAGCCCCCGGGGGGATGGGCACAGATACGCAGTATTTT. Its translation is CASSVAPGGMGTDTQYF.

By sample fraction, this clone is medium-sized. The chain couples TRBV12-5 to TRBJ2-2, with 8 bases identical to TRBD1. The V gene end was trimmed by 3 bases and the J gene end by 6 bases; junction bases not matched to a gene: 6. This CDR3 has 15 residues. The germline CDR1 and CDR2 sequences are LGHNT and FRNRAP. The chain's CDR3 is CASGLGTGSSGELFF. CDR3 bases: TGTGCTAGTGGTTTAGGGACAGGCTCTTCCGGGGAGCTGTTTTTT. The whole variable domain, filled in from reference TRBV12-5 and TRBJ2-2, reads DARVTQTPRHKVTEMGQEVTMRCQPILGHNTVFWYRQTMMQGLELLAYFRNRAPLDDSGMPKDRFSAEMPDATLATLKIQPSEPRDSAVYFCASGLGTGSSGELFFGEGSRLTVL.

The chain couples TRBV20-1 to TRBJ2-7; no definite D call. Trimming shortened V by 5 bases and J by 1 base, and 9 bases separated the two germline ends. Germline assignment: CDR1 DFQATT and CDR2 SNEGSKA (reference sequence). The CDR3 spans 12 residues. The CDR3: CSADLPSYEQYF. For the CDR3, the DNA is TGCAGTGCTGACCTCCCTTCCTACGAGCAGTACTTC.

This clone rates as medium-sized. This chain joins TRBV24-1 and TRBJ1-1; maybe TRBD1 (6 bases). Trimming left V 1 base short and J 0 bases short, with 20 bases between. The CDR3 has 19 amino acids. Per germline, CDR1 KGHDR and CDR2 SFDVKD. The CDR3 nucleotides read TGTGCCACCAGTGATTTCGAGCAGAAAGGACAGACCTTGAACACTGAAGCTTTCTTT. Translated, it gives CATSDFEQKGQTLNTEAFF.

The CDR3 region has the DNA TGCGCCAGCAGCTTGTATGGGGGTACTAGCACAGATACGCAGTATTTT. This codes for CASSLYGGTSTDTQYF. This sequence joins TRBV5-1 and TRBJ2-3, with D possibly being TRBD1 or TRBD2 (5 bases each). Trimming stripped 1 base from V and 0 bases from J, with 12 bases between. This CDR3 spans 16 amino acids. Per germline, CDR1 SGHRS and CDR2 YFSETQ.

This chain joins TRBV24-1 and TRBJ1-2; the D is unclear. Germline loops: CDR1 KGHDR, CDR2 SFDVKD. V was trimmed by 1 base and J by 2 bases, leaving 7 bases between them. This CDR3 has 14 residues. As DNA, the CDR3 is TGTGCCACCAGTGATTTCGCCGGAAACTATGGCTACACCTTC. Translation gives CATSDFAGNYGYTF.

The V and J genes are TRBV5-1 and TRBJ2-3, with TRBD1 matching over 9 bases. The V gene's germline CDR1 is SGHRS and CDR2 YFSETQ. This CDR3 comprises 15 residues. With V trimmed by 0 bases and J by 5 bases, 4 bases remained unmatched. CDR3 DNA sequence: TGCGCCAGCAGCTTGGGACAGGGGGTTGGAGATACGCAGTATTTT. Protein sequence: CASSLGQGVGDTQYF.

This clone appeared a few times. The chain is built from TRBV28 and TRBJ2-7, with TRBD2 matching over 10 bases. The CDR3 is 17 amino acids. V shed 1 base and J 1 base; nucleotides not matched to a gene: 7. Germline assignment: CDR1 MDHEN and CDR2 SYDVKM. The CDR3 nucleotides are TGTGCCAGCAGTTTATTGGCTAGCGGGGGCCTTTCCTACGAGCAGTACTTC. The encoded protein is CASSLLASGGLSYEQYF. The whole variable domain, filled in from reference TRBV28 and TRBJ2-7, reads DVKVTQSSRYLVKRTGEKVFLECVQDMDHENMFWYRQDPGLGLRLIYFSYDVKMKEKGDIPEGYSVSREKKERFSLILESASTNQTSMYLCASSLLASGGLSYEQYFGPGTRLTVT.

The rearrangement uses TRBV28 and TRBJ1-1, with 9 bases matching TRBD1. The ends lost 3 bases at V and 3 bases at J; junction bases unmatched: 11. The CDR3 covers 17 residues. CDR1 and CDR2 from the germline V gene are MDHEN and SYDVKM. CDR3 in DNA: TGTGCCAGCAGTTTTTCAATTCTGGGACAGGGAGACACTGAAGCTTTCTTT. Protein product: CASSFSILGQGDTEAFF.

The chain is built from TRBV5-1 and TRBJ2-7; D is possibly TRBD1 (5 bases). CDR3 length: 12 residues. The germline V and J ends were trimmed by 6 bases and 2 bases, with 9 bases remaining between them. Germline V gene data show CDR1 as SGHRS and CDR2 as YFSETQ. The CDR3 loop reads CASKGQTYEQYF. DNA of the CDR3: TGCGCCAGCAAGGGGCAGACCTACGAGCAGTACTTC.

Comment on this clone: This is likely a read error, given that the CDR3 carries no conserved phenylalanine or tryptophan at its end. V and J are TRBV14 and TRBJ1-2, with TRBD1 matching over 7 bases. This CDR3 has 15 amino acids. After removal of 3 bases from V and 6 bases from J, the junction contained 10 bases not matched to a gene. From germline, CDR1 is SGHDN and CDR2 FVKESK. This CDR3 is CASSHVAGQTNGYTV. DNA for the CDR3: TGTGCCAGCAGCCACGTTGCGGGACAGACCAATGGCTACACCGTC.

This clone has just a few counts. The chain is built from TRBV6-1 and TRBJ2-7; 10 nucleotides align to TRBD1. The CDR3 has 14 amino acids. V lost 11 bases and J lost 8; bases outside the gene matches: 15. From germline, CDR1 is MNHNS and CDR2 SASEGT. The chain's CDR3 is CAGGQGSSSGQQYF. CDR3 DNA: TGTGCCGGGGGACAGGGGTCCTCTAGCGGACAGCAGTACTTC.

The chain recombines TRBV9 with TRBJ2-1, with 8 nucleotides matching TRBD2. This CDR3 is 16 amino acids long. The germline V gene encodes CDR1 SGDLS and CDR2 YYNGEE. V trimming: 0 bases; J trimming: 6 bases; junction bases outside the gene matches: 8. CDR3 coding DNA: TGTGCCAGCAGCGTAGGTCCCGGGACTAGGGGCAATGAGCAGTTCTTC. Protein: CASSVGPGTRGNEQFF.

This clone was detected ten times or more. Given a much more abundant clone one base away, this may be a read error. This sample also contains other DNA sequences that code for the same CDR3. The chain has TRBV3-1 and TRBJ1-2; D is perhaps TRBD1 (6 bases). The CDR3 totals 13 residues. Germline lookup yields CDR1 LGHDT and CDR2 YNNKEL (reference sequence). CDR3 in DNA: TGTGCTAGCAGCTCCTTCGGGGGGCGAGGCTACACCTTC. Encoded protein: CASSSFGGRGYTF.

Sample share makes this clone medium-sized. This chain uses TRBV2 with TRBJ2-1; 8 nucleotides agree with TRBD2. The CDR3 loop spans 15 amino acids. Germline assignment: CDR1 SNHLY and CDR2 FYNNEI. With V trimmed by 2 bases and J by 6 bases, 6 bases remained unmatched. The chain's CDR3 is CASSEQAGAFNEQFF. The CDR3 coding sequence is TGTGCCAGCAGTGAACAAGCGGGGGCTTTCAATGAGCAGTTCTTC.

This clone appeared many times. The chain joins TRBV10-2 to TRBJ2-1; 7 nucleotides agree with TRBD2. This CDR3 has 14 amino acids. The germline V gene has CDR1 WSHSY and CDR2 SAAADI. Trimming removed 6 bases from V and 4 bases from J; junction bases left unmatched: 6. CDR3 DNA: TGCGCCAGCAGCCCAGCGGGGACGTACAATGAGCAGTTCTTC. Translation gives CASSPAGTYNEQFF.

This clone has just a few counts. The same CDR3 is also encoded by other DNA sequences in this sample. The rearrangement uses TRBV7-2 and TRBJ2-7; D uncertain. From germline, CDR1 is SGHTA and CDR2 FQGNSA. Trimming cost V 5 bases and J 6 bases, with 14 bases left between them. There are 13 residues in the CDR3. In DNA form, the CDR3 reads TGTGCCAGCAGCACGCCACACGGCGGCGAGCAGTACTTC. It yields the protein CASSTPHGGEQYF.

There are many counts of this clone. V and J are TRBV12-3 or TRBV12-4 and TRBJ2-2; no firm D call. V lost 3 bases, J lost 1 base, and 6 bases lay in between. The CDR3 contains 14 residues. The CDR3 sequence: CASSFGLNTGELFF. Written as DNA, the CDR3 is TGTGCCAGCAGTTTCGGCCTGAACACCGGGGAGCTGTTTTTT.